This TCR beta chain was retrieved from a study of radiotherapy plus CTLA-4 blockade in lung cancer. Regarding this clone: Its antigen is not known.

Method: immunoSEQ multiplex PCR; TCRdb's copy keeps in-frame clones and lacks some. Here the sample spans approximately 80,000 clones, 70% to 85% being singletons. Chemo-refractory metastatic non-small-cell lung cancer patients underwent focal radiation alongside CTLA-4 blockade with ipilimumab. Study findings and constraints: Some TCR clones had been derived from tumors. These clones expanded in peripheral blood after radiotherapy plus ipilimumab. Reports state that early shifts in blood T cell clones, with interferon-beta, best predicted response.

This clonotype was obtained from a human donor with non-small cell lung cancer whose response to radiotherapy plus ipilimumab could not be evaluated. Here the sequenced sample was peripheral blood, taken from a patient treated with radiotherapy plus ipilimumab.

DNA of the CDR3: TGTGCCAGCAGTGAGACAAGGACTGATAATGAAAAACTGTTTTTT. As protein: CASSETRTDNEKLFF. The chain combines TRBV2 with TRBJ1-4; D unclear. Per germline, CDR1 SNHLY and CDR2 FYNNEI. The V gene lost 3 bases and the J gene lost 4 bases, with 12 bases spanning the gap. The CDR3 totals 15 residues.